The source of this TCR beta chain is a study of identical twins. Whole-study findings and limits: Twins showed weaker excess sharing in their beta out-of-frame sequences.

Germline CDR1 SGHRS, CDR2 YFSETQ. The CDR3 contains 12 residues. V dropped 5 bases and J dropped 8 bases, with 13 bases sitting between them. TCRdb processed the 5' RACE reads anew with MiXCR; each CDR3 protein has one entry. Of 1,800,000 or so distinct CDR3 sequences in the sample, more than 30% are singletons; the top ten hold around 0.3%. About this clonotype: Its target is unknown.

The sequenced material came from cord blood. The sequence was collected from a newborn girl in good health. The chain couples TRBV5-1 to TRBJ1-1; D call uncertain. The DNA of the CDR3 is TGCGCCAGCAGTGAATCAGGTCCCGAAGCTTTCTTT. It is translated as CASSESGPEAFF. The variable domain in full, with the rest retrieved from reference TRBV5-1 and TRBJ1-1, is KAGVTQTPRYLIKTRGQQVTLSCSPISGHRSVSWYQQTPGQGLQFLFEYFSETQRNKGNFPGRFSGRQFSNSRSEMNVSTLELGDSALYLCASSESGPEAFFGQGTRLTVV.